The clone carrying this T cell receptor beta chain has just a few counts. Antigen specificity is unknown. Using unique molecular identifiers, the investigators prepared the TCRbeta library. From the PCR reads, TCRdb called clonotypes with MiXCR, one entry per CDR3 protein. The profile shows approximately 82,000 distinct CDR3 sequences, 18% of them singletons. The V end was cut by 0 bases, the J end by 7 bases, with 7 bases between. CDR1 and CDR2 (germline): SNHLY, FYNNEI. CDR3 length: 13 amino acids. The data derive from a study of T-cell reconstitution after alpha-beta-depleted transplantation in children. General study findings and limits: T-cell counts and diversity at one year following transplant were attributed mainly to newly produced T cells. Several hundred expanded graft clones reportedly were the source of alpha-beta T cells about two months after transplant.

The sequencing used PBMCs, mostly from graft donor cells, collected 360 days after TCRalphabeta/CD19-depleted stem cell transplant. The source of this sequence is a male patient aged 2-15 years who had a stem cell transplant for acute lymphoblastic leukemia, so the T cells may come from the graft donor. The chain employs TRBV2 and TRBJ2-1; no clear D. The DNA of the CDR3 is TGTGCCAGCAGTGAAGCCCTTATAAATGAGCAGTTCTTC. It encodes CASSEALINEQFF.